The entry below describes one TCR beta chain. Which antigen it targets is not known. Qualities for individual bases were not recorded, and no much larger clone is one base off. After removal of 5 bases from V and 2 bases from J, the junction retains 11 bases not matched to a gene. The CDR3 runs 18 amino acids, cysteine and phenylalanine included. Only the CDR3 part of the read is kept: 54 bases, read in frame from the first base. The germline V gene provides CDR1 MGHRA and CDR2 YSYEKL. TCRbeta CDR3 regions were amplified from genomic DNA using the immunoSEQ Assay, a bias-controlled multiplex PCR. Processing in the source paper ran as follows. Within the assay, amplification of reference gene primers was used to estimate how many nucleated cells each sample contained. Sequence reads were collapsed and filtered to measure the absolute abundance of every unique TCRbeta CDR3 rearrangement. For each sample, productive Simpson clonality was calculated as the square root of Simpson's diversity index across productive rearrangements. The table comes from immuneACCESS by way of TCRdb, which keeps in-frame sequences with V and J called. Part of the clones is missing from these tables; in studies checked, under half for an unresolved V gene and the rest for unknown reasons. That table supplies the V and J calls and clone size; D and trimming were determined from the DNA. Counted in this sample were about 200,000 clones; roughly 80% of them appeared once. The ten most abundant clones make up about 8% of the sample.

Collaborating institutions collected whole blood in K2EDTA tubes following their own protocols. For TCRbeta analysis, collaborator samples were shipped as frozen whole blood, as isolated PBMCs, or as DNA extracted from either sample type. The sample belongs to a study of blood T cell repertoires in COVID-19 (dated by TCRdb to about 2020). With regard to the full study: Samples covering the acute and convalescent phases of COVID-19 were provided by collaborators in the United States, Italy and Spain. The prospective study material was composed of cDNA or gDNA derived from T cells, B-cell-depleted T cells, or PBMCs. The dataset comprised deeply sampled blood TCRbeta repertoires from subjects exposed to, actively infected with, or recovered from COVID-19. The repertoires were released in a freely available public database meant as a resource for research on the immune response to SARS-CoV-2. Samples were obtained from the ongoing ImmuneRACE study (first 160 participants) and from 1,254 subjects provided by 6 global collaborators. The sample metadata nearly always contained a de-identified subject ID, COVID-19 status, age in years and sex. Where available, HLA class I and class II types were taken from metadata supplied by the sample provider and were not determined by assay-based typing. Results and caveats for the whole study, not just this receptor: The quantity of clinical and demographic metadata differed by source and by participant and was supplied without curation.

This receptor was taken from a woman older than 75 with acute or convalescent COVID-19. Recombination linked TRBV4-1 to TRBJ2-1, and 11 junctional nucleotides match TRBD2. Sequencing was performed on peripheral blood. The nucleotide sequence reads TGCGCCAGCAGCGATATTGAAGCACTAGCGGGAGCCTACAATGAGCAGTTCTTC. This is translated as CASSDIEALAGAYNEQFF.